One TCR beta chain is described in this entry. The antigen remains unidentified. The PCR contained 60 Vbeta and 13 Jbeta primers. Libraries were prepared by immunoSEQ multiplex PCR; TCRdb keeps only in-frame clonotypes and omits some of them. The sample has about 160,000 clones; roughly 80% are singletons. This specimen comes from a study of cytomegalovirus exposure and HLA in healthy donors. Study-wide results and caveats: Based on reports, TCR beta sequences accurately predicted HLA-A and HLA-B alleles for most subjects. With DRB1 most and HLA-C fewest, TCR association rates differed between HLA loci in a later analysis.

This TCR derives from a woman aged 45-65 years in good health and CMV-seronegative. Sequences were obtained from PBMCs.

The chain's CDR3 is CASSVIPGQEYMGANVLTF. CDR3 bases: TGTGCCAGTAGTGTCATCCCGGGACAGGAATATATGGGGGCCAACGTCCTGACTTTC. The chain uses TRBV19 and TRBJ2-6; 8 bases map to TRBD1. The CDR3 extends over 19 amino acids. Germline CDR1 and CDR2: LNHDA and SQIVND (reference sequence). J gave up 4 bases and V 5 bases, and 16 bases lay outside the gene matches.